The text below deals with one TCR beta chain. From germline, CDR1 is MDHEN and CDR2 SYDVKM. The CDR3 totals 14 residues. The V end was cut by 7 bases, the J end by 4 bases, with 14 bases between. Authors' processing steps: Using reference gene primer amplification, nucleated cell counts were estimated. TCRdb keeps only in-frame clones here, not all; method: immunoSEQ multiplex PCR. D and trimming were read from the DNA, whereas the V and J calls and clone size are those reported in that table. The profile shows about 97,000 clones, approximately 90% of them singletons. This sample stems from a study of blood T cell repertoires in COVID-19. Looking at the study overall: Sources were T cells, B-cell-depleted T cells, or PBMCs; the material itself was cDNA or gDNA.

The rearrangement links TRBV28 to TRBJ1-3, with a weak D call TRBD1 (5 bases). This clonotype was sampled from a man between 50 and 59 years old with acute or convalescent COVID-19. The sequencing sample was made of peripheral blood. CDR3 bases: TGTGCCAGCAAGGGGTTCGCGTTGGGAAACACCATATATTTT. Amino acids: CASKGFALGNTIYF.